Below, 20 T cell receptor beta chains from the same sample are listed, as sequenced in a study of spatial heterogeneity in lung cancer. Time point: sample taken at primary tumor resection. The study, taken as a whole, reports: In tumors, expanded intratumoral alpha and beta TCR counts tracked mutation counts.

No antigen has been identified for these receptors. TCRdb redid the calling of the 5' RACE reads with MiXCR, one entry per CDR3 protein. The sample contains about 6,500 distinct CDR3 sequences, roughly 14% of which appear only once. The specimen was lung tumor tissue, collected at surgery. Receptor source: a male donor with early-stage non-small cell lung cancer.

This rearrangement joins TRBV29-1 to TRBJ2-7; D not resolved. The germline V gene encodes CDR1 SQVTM and CDR2 ANQGSEA. The V and J ends lost 6 bases and 2 bases respectively, with 17 bases between them. The CDR3 contains 14 residues. CDR3 amino acids: CSVDTPTTPYEQYF. The CDR3 DNA follows: TGCAGCGTCGATACACCTACCACCCCCTACGAGCAGTACTTC.

This clonotype has at least ten counts. The chain joins TRBV20-1 to TRBJ1-6, with unresolved D. Trimming removed 3 bases at V and 10 bases at J, with 10 bases between. CDR1 is DFQATT and CDR2 is SNEGSKA in the germline V gene (reference sequence). The CDR3 is made up of 12 amino acids. The CDR3 nucleotides are TGCAGTGCTAGGGACTTGGTATCACCCCTCCACTTT. The encoded protein is CSARDLVSPLHF.

This clonotype has a count of ten or more. The rearrangement uses TRBV20-1 and TRBJ2-1; D is possibly TRBD1 or TRBD2 (5 bases each). CDR3 length: 11 amino acids. V lost 6 bases and J lost 10, with 13 bases in between. CDR1 and CDR2 from the germline V gene are DFQATT and SNEGSKA (reference sequence). The CDR3, as DNA: TGCAGTGCGGCTAGGGACGAGGAGCAGTTCTTC. The encoded protein is CSAARDEEQFF.

This clonotype was picked up many times. The rearrangement uses TRBV20-1 and TRBJ1-5; TRBD1 might be the D (6 bases). The CDR3 sequence is 15 residues long. Trimming left V 0 bases short and J 7 bases short, with 16 bases between. CDR1 is DFQATT and CDR2 is SNEGSKA in the germline V gene (reference sequence). The CDR3 DNA reads as TGCAGTGCTAGAGATCGTTGGGGGGCGGGCCAGCCCCAGCATTTT. Protein: CSARDRWGAGQPQHF.

This clonotype was counted ten times or more. This chain links TRBV10-3 with TRBJ2-5; weak D call: TRBD1 (8 bases). CDR1 is ENHRY, CDR2 SYGVKD, per germline. Trimming left V 10 bases short and J 2 bases short, with 17 bases between. The CDR3 is 14 amino acids. The CDR3 reads CATTGGQGQETQYF. CDR3 bases: TGTGCCACAACGGGAGGACAGGGTCAAGAGACCCAGTACTTC.

This clonotype was seen at least ten times. The rearrangement joins TRBV2 to TRBJ2-5, with 9 bases lining up with TRBD1. The CDR3 is made up of 16 amino acids. V was clipped by 6 bases and J by 2 bases; unmatched bases: 10. Looked up from germline, CDR1 is SNHLY and CDR2 is FYNNEI. CDR3 sequence reads: CASRRTGVAPQETQYF. CDR3 nucleotides: TGTGCCAGCAGGAGGACAGGGGTTGCCCCTCAAGAGACCCAGTACTTC.

This clonotype appeared many times. This chain links TRBV5-1 with TRBJ2-3; 9 bases line up with TRBD2. CDR3 length equals 15 residues. Germline CDR1 reads SGHRS; CDR2 reads YFSETQ. V lost 3 bases, J lost 1 base, and 3 bases stayed unmatched. The CDR3 DNA reads TGCGCCAGCAGCTCAATAGCGGGAGGCACAGATACGCAGTATTTT. It encodes CASSSIAGGTDTQYF. Variable domain in full (rest from reference TRBV5-1 and TRBJ2-3): KAGVTQTPRYLIKTRGQQVTLSCSPISGHRSVSWYQQTPGQGLQFLFEYFSETQRNKGNFPGRFSGRQFSNSRSEMNVSTLELGDSALYLCASSSIAGGTDTQYFGPGTRLTVL.

This clonotype showed up many times. CDR3 DNA sequence: TGCGCCAGCAGCTCCCGAACCGGGGGGGGTAACTACGAGCAGTACTTC. Its translation is CASSSRTGGGNYEQYF. The gene calls are TRBV5-1 and TRBJ2-7, with 8 bases lining up with TRBD2. The CDR3 is made up of 16 amino acids. The germline gives CDR1 SGHRS, CDR2 YFSETQ. Trimming cost V 3 bases and J 3 bases; bases outside gene matches: 11.

By share, this clonotype ranks as medium-sized (0.01 to 0.1%). This sequence joins TRBV20-1 and TRBJ2-5; D not resolved. The CDR3 consists of 12 residues. The germline V gene encodes CDR1 DFQATT and CDR2 SNEGSKA (reference sequence). Between the trimmed V and J ends, which lost 3 bases and 2 bases, there was a span of 7 bases. The CDR3 reads CSASTVQETQYF. The CDR3 bases are TGCAGTGCTAGTACGGTTCAAGAGACCCAGTACTTC.

This clonotype has at least ten counts. This chain links TRBV15 with TRBJ2-5, with D perhaps TRBD2 (6 bases). Trimming removed 1 base from V and 0 bases from J, with 12 bases in between. The CDR3 has 16 amino acids. CDR1 LNHNV and CDR2 YYDKDF come from the germline V gene (reference sequence). The CDR3 region is CATSRGLGLDQETQYF. CDR3 DNA: TGTGCCACCAGCAGAGGACTAGGTTTAGACCAAGAGACCCAGTACTTC.

In its sample, this clonotype is medium-sized. V and J are TRBV7-9 and TRBJ2-1; D may correspond to TRBD1 or TRBD2 (6 bases each). There are 15 residues in the CDR3. Germline values: CDR1 SEHNR, CDR2 FQNEAQ (reference sequence). The V and J ends lost 2 bases and 7 bases respectively, with 15 bases between them. The CDR3 nucleotides read TGTGCCAGCAGCTTACCGGGGGCATTCGGAAATGAGCAGTTCTTC. Amino acid sequence: CASSLPGAFGNEQFF. Variable domain in full (rest from reference TRBV7-9 and TRBJ2-1): DTGVSQNPRHKITKRGQNVTFRCDPISEHNRLYWYRQTLGQGPEFLTYFQNEAQLEKSRLLSDRFSAERPKGSFSTLEIQRTEQGDSAMYLCASSLPGAFGNEQFFGPGTRLTVL.

This clonotype was counted many times. The J gene is TRBJ1-1, the V gene TRBV20-1, with 11 bases matching TRBD1. The V segment lost 2 bases and the J segment 1 base; nucleotides outside the gene matches: 6. CDR3 length: 16 residues. Germline values: CDR1 DFQATT, CDR2 SNEGSKA (reference sequence). CDR3 nucleotides: TGCAGTGCTAGACCCGGGACAGGGGGTAAGAACACTGAAGCTTTCTTT. This encodes CSARPGTGGKNTEAFF.

In its sample, this clonotype is medium-sized (0.01 to 0.1%). The chain has TRBV6-1 and TRBJ2-3, with 8 bases aligning to TRBD1. V lost 3 bases to trimming and J lost 7 bases; unmatched junction nucleotides: 3. This CDR3 is built from 13 residues. CDR1 and CDR2 (germline): MNHNS, SASEGT. DNA for the CDR3: TGTGCCAGCAGTGATGGACAGGGAAATACGCAGTATTTT. Its protein product is CASSDGQGNTQYF.

Sample share makes this clonotype medium-sized (0.01 to 0.1%). The chain employs TRBV20-1 and TRBJ1-1; 9 bases match TRBD1. This CDR3 contains 14 residues. CDR1 is DFQATT and CDR2 is SNEGSKA in the germline V gene (reference sequence). Unmatched junction bases numbered 9, after V lost 5 bases and J lost 5 bases. CDR3 bases: TGCAGTGCTCCCGTTACGGGACAGGGAACTGAAGCTTTCTTT. Amino acids: CSAPVTGQGTEAFF.

This clonotype has at least ten counts. The chain combines TRBV10-3 with TRBJ2-3; 7 bases match TRBD1. Germline trimming cut 8 bases from V and 4 bases from J; bases unmatched to any gene: 3. The CDR3 runs to 12 residues. Germline CDR1 reads ENHRY; CDR2 reads SYGVKD. The CDR3 loop reads CAIGGQSDTQYF. CDR3 sequence (DNA): TGTGCCATCGGGGGACAGTCAGATACGCAGTATTTT.

The genes are TRBV27 and TRBJ2-3; D not resolved. Between the trimmed V and J ends, which lost 3 bases and 2 bases, there was a span of 9 bases. This CDR3 contains 14 residues. Germline V gene data show CDR1 as MNHEY and CDR2 as SMNVEV (reference sequence). In DNA form, the CDR3 reads TGTGCCAGCAGTTTGGGGTCTTTCACAGATACGCAGTATTTT. Translation: CASSLGSFTDTQYF.

V usage is TRBV7-3 and J usage is TRBJ1-1; D not certain. Germline CDR1 reads SGHTA; CDR2 reads FQGTGA. CDR3 size: 14 residues. The V gene lost 2 bases and the J gene lost 6 bases, with 13 bases spanning the gap. CDR3 region: CASSLYPWAAEAFF. CDR3 in DNA: TGTGCCAGCAGCTTATACCCTTGGGCAGCTGAAGCTTTCTTT.

This clonotype was detected ten times or more. The genes are TRBV4-1 and TRBJ2-5, with 8 positions matching TRBD1. This CDR3 has 14 amino acids. V shed 0 bases, J shed 5 bases, and the junction held 2 bases outside the gene matches. Per germline, CDR1 MGHRA and CDR2 YSYEKL. The CDR3 loop is CASSQENRGETQYF. CDR3 DNA sequence: TGCGCCAGCAGCCAAGAGAACAGGGGGGAGACCCAGTACTTC.

This clonotype was counted at least ten times. The chain is built from TRBV10-3 and TRBJ2-7; D gene uncertain. The V gene lost 3 bases and the J gene lost 3 bases, with 9 bases spanning the gap. CDR1 is ENHRY, CDR2 SYGVKD, per germline. This CDR3 is 13 amino acids long. The CDR3 DNA reads as TGTGCCATCAGTGAAGGGCGCGGCTACGAGCAGTACGTC. Its protein is CAISEGRGYEQYV.

The chain joins TRBV6-6 to TRBJ2-7, with D unclear. Germline V gene sequence: CDR1 MNHNY, CDR2 SVGAGI (reference sequence). CDR3 length equals 13 residues. The germline V and J ends were trimmed by 2 bases and 1 base, with 6 bases remaining between them. CDR3 coding DNA: TGTGCCAGCAGTTACGCATCATCCTACGAGCAGTACGTC. Protein sequence: CASSYASSYEQYV.